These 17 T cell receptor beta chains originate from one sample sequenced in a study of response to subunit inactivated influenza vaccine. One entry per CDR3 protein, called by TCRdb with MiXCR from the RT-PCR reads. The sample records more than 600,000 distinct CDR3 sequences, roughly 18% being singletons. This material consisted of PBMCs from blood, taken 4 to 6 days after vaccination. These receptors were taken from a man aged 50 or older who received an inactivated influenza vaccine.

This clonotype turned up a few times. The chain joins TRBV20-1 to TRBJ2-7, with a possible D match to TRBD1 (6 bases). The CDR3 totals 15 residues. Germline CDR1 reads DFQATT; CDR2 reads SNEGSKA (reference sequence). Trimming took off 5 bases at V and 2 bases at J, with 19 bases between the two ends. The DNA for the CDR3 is TGCAGTGCTGGTCTCCGGGACACCTCCACCTACGAGCAGTACTTC. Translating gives CSAGLRDTSTYEQYF.

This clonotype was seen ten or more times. The CDR3: CSAGTGRGETQYF. Written as DNA, the CDR3 is TGCAGTGCGGGGACAGGGCGAGGCGAGACCCAGTACTTC. The chain employs TRBV20-1 and TRBJ2-5; 9 nucleotides agree with TRBD1. The CDR3 has 13 residues. The germline gives CDR1 DFQATT, CDR2 SNEGSKA (reference sequence). V gave up 6 bases and J gave up 5 bases; unmatched junction bases: 7.

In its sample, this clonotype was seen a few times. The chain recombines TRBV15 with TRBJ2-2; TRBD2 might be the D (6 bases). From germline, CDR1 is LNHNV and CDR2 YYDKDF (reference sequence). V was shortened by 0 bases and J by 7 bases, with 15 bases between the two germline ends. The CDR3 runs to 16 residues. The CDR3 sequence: CATSRDPQGGIGELFF. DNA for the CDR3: TGTGCCACCAGCAGAGATCCGCAGGGCGGGATCGGGGAGCTGTTTTTT.

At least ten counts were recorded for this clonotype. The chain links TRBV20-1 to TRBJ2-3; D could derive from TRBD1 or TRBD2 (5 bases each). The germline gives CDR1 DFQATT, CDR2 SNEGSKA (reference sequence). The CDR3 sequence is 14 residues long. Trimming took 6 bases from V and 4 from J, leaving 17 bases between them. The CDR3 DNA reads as TGCAGTGCCCTGGTGCAGGGAGAGGCAGATACGCAGTATTTT. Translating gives CSALVQGEADTQYF.

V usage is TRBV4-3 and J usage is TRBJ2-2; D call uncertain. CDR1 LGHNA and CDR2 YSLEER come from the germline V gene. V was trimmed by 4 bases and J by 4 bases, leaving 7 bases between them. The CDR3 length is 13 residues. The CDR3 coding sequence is TGCGCCAGCAGCCCAATCCCCACCGGGGAGCTGTTTTTT. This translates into CASSPIPTGELFF.

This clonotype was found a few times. In nucleotides, the CDR3 is TGTGCCACCAGTCCCCGGCGGCTAGCGGCAAACAATGAGCAGTTCTTC. Residues: CATSPRRLAANNEQFF. This rearrangement joins TRBV24-1 to TRBJ2-1; 7 bases line up with TRBD2. CDR1 KGHDR and CDR2 SFDVKD come from the germline V gene. The CDR3 is 16 amino acids. V lost 6 bases and J lost 5; bases outside the gene matches: 12.

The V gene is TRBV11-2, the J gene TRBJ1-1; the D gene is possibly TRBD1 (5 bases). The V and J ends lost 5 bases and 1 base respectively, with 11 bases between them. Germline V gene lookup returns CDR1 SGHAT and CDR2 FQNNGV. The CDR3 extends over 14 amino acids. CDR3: CASSPDSWNTEAFF. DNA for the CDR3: TGTGCCAGCAGCCCTGACAGCTGGAACACTGAAGCTTTCTTT.

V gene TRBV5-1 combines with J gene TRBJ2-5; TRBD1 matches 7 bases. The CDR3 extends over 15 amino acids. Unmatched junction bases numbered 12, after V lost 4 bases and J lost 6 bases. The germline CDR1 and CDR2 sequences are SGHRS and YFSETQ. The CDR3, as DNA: TGCGCCAGCAGCATAAGGACAGGATCAGCAAAGACCCAGTACTTC. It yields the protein CASSIRTGSAKTQYF.

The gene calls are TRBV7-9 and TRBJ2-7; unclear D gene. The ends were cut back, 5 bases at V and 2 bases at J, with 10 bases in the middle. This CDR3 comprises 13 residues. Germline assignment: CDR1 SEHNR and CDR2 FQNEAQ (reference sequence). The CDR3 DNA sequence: TGTGCCAGCAGCCACCGCTGGGCCTACGAGCAGTACTTC. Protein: CASSHRWAYEQYF.

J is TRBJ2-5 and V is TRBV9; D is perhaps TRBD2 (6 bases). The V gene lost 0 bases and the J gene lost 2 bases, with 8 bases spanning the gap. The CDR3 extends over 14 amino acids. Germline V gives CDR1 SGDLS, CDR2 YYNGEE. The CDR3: CASSVGDLQETQYF. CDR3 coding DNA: TGTGCCAGCAGCGTAGGGGACTTGCAAGAGACCCAGTACTTC.

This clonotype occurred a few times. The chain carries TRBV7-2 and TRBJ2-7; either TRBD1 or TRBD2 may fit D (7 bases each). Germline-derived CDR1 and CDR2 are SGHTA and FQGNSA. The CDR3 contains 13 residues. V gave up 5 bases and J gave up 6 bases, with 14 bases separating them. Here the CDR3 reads CASSPRGGSEQYF. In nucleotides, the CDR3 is TGTGCCAGCAGCCCCAGGGGGGGGAGCGAGCAGTACTTC.

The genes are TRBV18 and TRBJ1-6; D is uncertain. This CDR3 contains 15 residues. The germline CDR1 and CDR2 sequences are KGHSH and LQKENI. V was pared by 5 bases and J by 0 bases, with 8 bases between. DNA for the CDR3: TGTGCCAGCTCAGGAGGGAGCTCCTATAATTCACCCCTCCACTTT. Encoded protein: CASSGGSSYNSPLHF.

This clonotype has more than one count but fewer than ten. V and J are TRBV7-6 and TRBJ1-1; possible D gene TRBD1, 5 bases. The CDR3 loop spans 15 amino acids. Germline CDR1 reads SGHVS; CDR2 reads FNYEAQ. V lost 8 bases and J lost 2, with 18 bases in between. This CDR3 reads CASWEHPRGNTEAFF. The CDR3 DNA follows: TGTGCCAGCTGGGAGCATCCTAGGGGAAACACTGAAGCTTTCTTT.

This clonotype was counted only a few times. The CDR3 DNA follows: TGTGCCAGCAGTTACTCGGCCGGTTACAATCAGCCCCAGCATTTT. Amino acid sequence: CASSYSAGYNQPQHF. V and J are TRBV6-5 and TRBJ1-5; D not certain. This CDR3 has 15 residues. CDR1 and CDR2 (germline): MNHEY, SVGAGI. V was shortened by 0 bases and J by 3 bases, with 9 bases between the two germline ends.

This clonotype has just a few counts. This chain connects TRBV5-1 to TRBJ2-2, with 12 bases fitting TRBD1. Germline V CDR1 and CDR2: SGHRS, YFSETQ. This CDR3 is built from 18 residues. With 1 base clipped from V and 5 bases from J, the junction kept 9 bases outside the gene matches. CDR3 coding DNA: TGCGCCAGCAGCTTGATGTCGGGACAGGGGGCGCCTACCGGGGAGCTGTTTTTT. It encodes CASSLMSGQGAPTGELFF.

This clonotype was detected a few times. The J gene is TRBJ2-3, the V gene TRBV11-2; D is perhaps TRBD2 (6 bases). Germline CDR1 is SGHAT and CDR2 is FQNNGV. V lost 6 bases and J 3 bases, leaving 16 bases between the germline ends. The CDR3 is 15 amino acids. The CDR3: CASSLGGPRTDTQYF. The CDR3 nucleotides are TGTGCCAGCAGTCTCGGAGGGCCAAGGACAGATACGCAGTATTTT.

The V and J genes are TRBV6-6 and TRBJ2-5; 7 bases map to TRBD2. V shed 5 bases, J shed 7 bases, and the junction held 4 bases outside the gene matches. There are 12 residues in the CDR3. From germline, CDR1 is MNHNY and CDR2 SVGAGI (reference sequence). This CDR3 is CASSAPGGTQYF. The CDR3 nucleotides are TGTGCCAGCAGTGCCCCGGGGGGGACCCAGTACTTC.